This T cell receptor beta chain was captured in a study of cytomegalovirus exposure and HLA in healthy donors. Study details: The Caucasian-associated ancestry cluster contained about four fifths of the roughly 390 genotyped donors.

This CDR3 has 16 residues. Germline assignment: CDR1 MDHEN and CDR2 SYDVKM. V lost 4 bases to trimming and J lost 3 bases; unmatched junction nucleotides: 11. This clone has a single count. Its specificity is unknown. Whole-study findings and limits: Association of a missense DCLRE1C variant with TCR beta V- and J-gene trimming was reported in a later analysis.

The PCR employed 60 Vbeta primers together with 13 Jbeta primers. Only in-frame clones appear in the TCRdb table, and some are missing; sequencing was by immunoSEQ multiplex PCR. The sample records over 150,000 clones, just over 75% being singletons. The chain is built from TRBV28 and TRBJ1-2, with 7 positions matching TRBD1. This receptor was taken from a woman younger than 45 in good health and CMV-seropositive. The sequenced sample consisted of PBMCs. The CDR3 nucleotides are TGTGCCAGCAGTTCCTCAGGGGGGAACTGGTACTATGGCTACACCTTC. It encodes CASSSSGGNWYYGYTF.